This T cell receptor (beta chain) was recovered during a study of Ad26.COV2.S vaccination and SARS-CoV-2 variants. Turning to the study itself: The COV1001 Ad26.COV2.S trial arm included the donor.

Indicated treatment: around 19 received Ad26.COV2.S at low or high dose, single or two shots; roughly five received placebo; per-sample allocation not given. Each sample was drawn 63 days after the first injection (of vaccine or placebo). Libraries were prepared by immunoSEQ multiplex PCR; TCRdb keeps only in-frame clonotypes and omits some of them. Of more than 300,000 clones listed, about 85% were seen once; the top ten hold around 6.6%. Source: peripheral blood, taken in a trial of Ad26.COV2.S vaccine versus placebo. The receptor comes from a person aged 18-65 years who received the Ad26.COV2.S COVID-19 vaccine or a placebo.

The CDR3 DNA sequence: TGTGCCATCAGTCTAATAGCGGGGGGTACCTACAATGAGCAGTTCTTC. It encodes CAISLIAGGTYNEQFF. The V gene is TRBV10-3, the J gene TRBJ2-1, with 10 bases matching TRBD2. The V gene's germline CDR1 is ENHRY and CDR2 SYGVKD. The junction had 6 bases not matched to a gene; V was cut back by 5 bases and J by 2 bases. The CDR3 is 16 residues long.